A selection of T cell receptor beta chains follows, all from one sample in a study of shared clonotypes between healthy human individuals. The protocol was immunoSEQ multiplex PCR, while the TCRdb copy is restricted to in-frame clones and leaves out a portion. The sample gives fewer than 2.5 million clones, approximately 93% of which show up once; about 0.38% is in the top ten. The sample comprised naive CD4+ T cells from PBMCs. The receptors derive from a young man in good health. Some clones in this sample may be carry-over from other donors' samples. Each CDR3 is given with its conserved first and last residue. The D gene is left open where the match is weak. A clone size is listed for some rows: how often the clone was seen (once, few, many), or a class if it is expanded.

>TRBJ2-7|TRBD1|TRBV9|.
CASSVGQGPYEQYF
TGTGCCAGCAGCGTGGGACAGGGTCCCTACGAGCAGTACTTC
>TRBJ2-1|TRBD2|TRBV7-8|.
CASSPGLAGVYEQFF
TGTGCCAGCAGCCCGGGACTAGCGGGAGTCTATGAGCAGTTCTTC
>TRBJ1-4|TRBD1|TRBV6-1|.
CARTGKCVEKLFF
TGTGCCAGGACAGGGAAATGTGTTGAAAAACTGTTTTTT
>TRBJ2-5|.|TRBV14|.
CASTQRGEETQYF
TGTGCCAGCACCCAAAGAGGGGAAGAGACCCAGTACTTC
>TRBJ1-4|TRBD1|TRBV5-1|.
CASSFTGVSNEKLFF
TGCGCCAGCAGCTTCACAGGGGTTTCTAATGAAAAACTGTTTTTT
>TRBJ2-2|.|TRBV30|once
CAWSRTAATRRTNTGELFF
TGTGCCTGGAGTAGGACAGCCGCTACTAGACGAACGAACACCGGGGAGCTGTTTTTT
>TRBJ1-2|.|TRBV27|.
CASSLLGGKGGYTF
TGTGCCAGCAGTTTATTGGGGGGCAAGGGCGGCTACACCTTC
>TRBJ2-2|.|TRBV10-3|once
CAIRGDRNTGELFF
TGTGCCATCAGGGGGGATCGGAACACCGGGGAGCTGTTTTTT
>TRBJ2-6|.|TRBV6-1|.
CASRAGFVSGANVLTF
TGTGCCAGCCGTGCGGGGTTCGTCTCTGGGGCCAACGTCCTGACTTTC
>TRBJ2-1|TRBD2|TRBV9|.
CASSITGTSGINEQFF
TGTGCCAGCAGCATTACCGGGACTAGCGGGATCAATGAGCAGTTCTTC
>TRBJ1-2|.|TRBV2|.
CASNSGRGYTF
TGTGCCAGCAACAGTGGTAGGGGCTACACCTTC
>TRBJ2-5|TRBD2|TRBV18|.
CASSQRDYETQYF
TGTGCCAGCTCACAGCGGGACTACGAGACCCAGTACTTC
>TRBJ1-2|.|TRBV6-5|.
CASSKFGPRGYTF
TGTGCCAGCAGTAAATTCGGGCCTCGGGGCTACACCTTC
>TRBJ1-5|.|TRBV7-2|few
CASSLGDQPQHF
TGTGCCAGCAGCTTGGGTGATCAGCCCCAGCATTTT
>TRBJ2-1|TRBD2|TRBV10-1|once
CASSELAGGFSSYNEQFF
TGCGCCAGCAGTGAGTTAGCGGGAGGGTTTAGCTCCTACAATGAGCAGTTCTTC
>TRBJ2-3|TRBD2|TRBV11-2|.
CASSPGGTSGTDTQYF
TGTGCCAGCAGCCCAGGCGGGACTAGCGGCACAGATACGCAGTATTTT
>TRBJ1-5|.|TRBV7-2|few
CASSSMGDNQPQHF
TGTGCCAGCAGCTCCATGGGGGACAATCAGCCCCAGCATTTT
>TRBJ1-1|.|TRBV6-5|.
CASSYMGPNTEAFF
TGTGCCAGCAGTTACATGGGACCGAACACTGAAGCTTTCTTT
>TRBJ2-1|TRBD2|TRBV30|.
CAWSRGGPSRAQFF
TGTGCCTGGAGTCGCGGGGGTCCCTCAAGAGCCCAGTTCTTC
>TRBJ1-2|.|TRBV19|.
CASSSGANYGYTF
TGTGCCAGTTCTTCAGGAGCTAACTATGGCTACACCTTC
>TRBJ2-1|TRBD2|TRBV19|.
CATTSGRSYNEQFF
TGTGCCACTACTAGCGGGAGAAGCTACAATGAGCAGTTCTTC
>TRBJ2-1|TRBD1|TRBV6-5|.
CASGTGVGNEQFF
TGTGCCAGCGGGACAGGGGTCGGAAATGAGCAGTTCTTC
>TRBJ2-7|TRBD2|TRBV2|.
CASLAGEISYEQYF
TGTGCCAGCTTAGCGGGAGAGATCTCCTACGAGCAGTACTTC
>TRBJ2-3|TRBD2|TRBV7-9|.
CASSLFGVGVAGKDTQYF
TGTGCCAGCAGCTTATTTGGTGTGGGGGTAGCGGGAAAAGATACGCAGTATTTT
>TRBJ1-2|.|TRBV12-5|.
CASASRSQGFDYGYTF
TGTGCTAGTGCCTCCCGGTCCCAGGGATTTGACTATGGCTACACCTTC
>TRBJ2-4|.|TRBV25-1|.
CASSAPRGAKNIQYF
TGTGCCAGCAGTGCGCCTCGTGGAGCCAAAAACATTCAGTACTTC
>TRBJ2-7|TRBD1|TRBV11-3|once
CASSRTGGYEQYF
TGTGCCAGCAGCCGGACAGGGGGCTACGAGCAGTACTTC
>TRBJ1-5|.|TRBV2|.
CASSESHRAQPQHF
TGTGCCAGCAGTGAGTCTCACAGGGCTCAGCCCCAGCATTTT
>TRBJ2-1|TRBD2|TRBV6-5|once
CASSTPGLANNEQFF
TGTGCCAGCAGTACCCCTGGACTAGCGAACAATGAGCAGTTCTTC
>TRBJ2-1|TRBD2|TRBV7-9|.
CASSPRRGGNYNEQFF
TGTGCCAGCAGCCCGAGACGGGGGGGAAACTACAATGAGCAGTTCTTC
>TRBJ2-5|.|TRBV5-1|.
CASSLEVAGQETQYF
TGCGCCAGCAGCTTGGAGGTCGCCGGCCAAGAGACCCAGTACTTC
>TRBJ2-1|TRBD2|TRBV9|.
CASSAAMTSGEQFF
TGTGCCAGCAGCGCAGCGATGACTAGCGGCGAGCAGTTCTTC
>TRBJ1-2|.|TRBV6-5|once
CASSYATNAPGYTF
TGTGCCAGCAGTTACGCGACAAATGCTCCGGGCTACACCTTC
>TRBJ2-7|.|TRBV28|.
CASTRRGVEQYF
TGTGCCAGCACTAGAAGAGGGGTCGAGCAGTACTTC
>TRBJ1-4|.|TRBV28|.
CASSLTQEGELFF
TGTGCCAGCAGTTTAACCCAGGAAGGAGAACTGTTTTTT
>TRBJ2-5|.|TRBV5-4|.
CASSFAGKGGQETQYF
TGTGCCAGCAGCTTCGCGGGGAAGGGGGGACAAGAGACCCAGTACTTC
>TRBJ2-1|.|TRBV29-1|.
CSVEGGRRGGLYNEQFF
TGCAGCGTTGAAGGGGGCCGGCGGGGCGGGCTTTACAATGAGCAGTTCTTC
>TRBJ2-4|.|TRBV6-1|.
CASSVRDLAKNIQYF
TGTGCCAGCAGTGTCAGGGATCTGGCCAAAAACATTCAGTACTTC
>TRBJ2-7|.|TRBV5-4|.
CASRLRSSPHEQYF
TGTGCCAGCAGACTCCGGAGTAGTCCCCACGAGCAGTACTTC
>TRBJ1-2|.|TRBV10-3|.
CAISESGGKEGYTF
TGTGCCATCAGTGAGTCGGGGGGGAAAGAAGGCTACACCTTC
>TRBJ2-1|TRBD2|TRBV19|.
CASSIRREGENEQFF
TGTGCCAGTAGTATTAGACGGGAGGGCGAAAATGAGCAGTTCTTC
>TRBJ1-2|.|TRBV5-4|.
CASSSARGAYGYTF
TGTGCCAGCAGCAGTGCGAGGGGCGCCTATGGCTACACCTTC
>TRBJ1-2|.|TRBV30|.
CAWSATDAHGYTF
TGTGCCTGGAGTGCGACAGATGCCCATGGCTACACCTTC
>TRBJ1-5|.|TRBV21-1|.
CASSKQGYQPQHF
TGTGCCAGCAGCAAACAGGGGTATCAGCCCCAGCATTTT
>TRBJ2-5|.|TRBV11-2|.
CASSRGGLQETQYF
TGTGCCAGCAGCCGAGGGGGTTTGCAAGAGACCCAGTACTTC
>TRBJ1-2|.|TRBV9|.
CASSGDGTYGYTF
TGTGCCAGCAGCGGAGACGGGACCTATGGCTACACCTTC
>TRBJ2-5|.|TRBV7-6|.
CASSPTAGAVVETQYF
TGTGCCAGCAGCCCAACCGCCGGGGCAGTAGTAGAGACCCAGTACTTC
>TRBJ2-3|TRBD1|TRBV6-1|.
CASSGGDRAFGTQYF
TGTGCCAGCAGTGGCGGGGACAGGGCGTTCGGTACGCAGTATTTT
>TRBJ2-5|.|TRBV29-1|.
CSVADGRGETQYF
TGCAGCGTTGCGGACGGGAGAGGAGAGACCCAGTACTTC